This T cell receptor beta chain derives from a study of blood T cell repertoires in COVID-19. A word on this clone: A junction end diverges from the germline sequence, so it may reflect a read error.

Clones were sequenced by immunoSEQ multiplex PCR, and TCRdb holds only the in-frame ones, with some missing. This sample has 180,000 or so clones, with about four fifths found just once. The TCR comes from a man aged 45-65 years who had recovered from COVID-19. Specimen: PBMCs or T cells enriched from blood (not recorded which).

The CDR3 DNA is TGTGCCAGCAGCCATTCCCCCTCGTTT. Amino acids: CASSHSPSF. This chain connects TRBV14 to TRBJ1-6; the D is unclear. CDR3 size: 9 residues. Looked up from germline, CDR1 is SGHDN and CDR2 is FVKESK.